The 2 T cell receptor beta chains presented below share a single source sample, sequenced in a study of blood T cell repertoires in COVID-19. Profiling relied on immunoSEQ multiplex PCR, and the TCRdb table lists in-frame clones only, not all of them. The table lists a few hundred thousand clones, about 91% of them singletons. Sequences were obtained from PBMCs or T cells enriched from blood (not recorded which). These receptors were collected from a woman aged 40 to 55 who had recovered from COVID-19.

The chain links TRBV2 to TRBJ2-7; TRBD2 aligns across 9 bases. V dropped 7 bases and J dropped 3; count of bases not matched to a gene: 7. This CDR3 is built from 14 residues. Germline loops: CDR1 SNHLY, CDR2 FYNNEI. As DNA, the CDR3 is TGTGCCAGCAAGATTAGCGGGAGCCTCTACGAGCAGTACTTC. Encoded protein: CASKISGSLYEQYF.

The CDR3: CASSPGLSGTVPYEQYF. As DNA, the CDR3 is TGTGCCAGCTCACCCGGATTGAGCGGGACGGTGCCCTACGAGCAGTACTTC. The chain couples TRBV18 to TRBJ2-7; 7 nucleotides match TRBD2. The CDR3 covers 17 residues. J was trimmed by 2 bases and V by 3 bases; bases with no gene match: 13. Germline V gene data show CDR1 as KGHSH and CDR2 as LQKENI.